The 9 T cell receptor beta chains below were found in one sample sequenced in a study of T-cell reconstitution after alpha-beta-depleted transplantation in children (dated by TCRdb to 2016 to 2018). The treatment or condition label of this sample denotes: allogeneic hematopoietic cell transplantation with graft depleted of TCRalphabeta T cells and CD19 B cells. The receptor library was made with PCR. Sequencing was carried out with an Illumina HiSeq 2500. TCR library preparation used molecular barcoding, with unique molecular identifiers applied to normalize quantification of the TCRbeta repertoire. TCRdb reran the public reads through fastp at Q25 and MiXCR, keeping productive beta chains. Rows matching on CDR3 protein sequence are summarized as one entry with the most common DNA and genes. The sample table shows some 80,000 distinct CDR3 sequences, and around a sixth are seen once. The biggest ten clones account for 40% to 65% of the sample.

The sample consisted of PBMCs, mostly from graft donor cells, taken 360 days after TCRalphabeta/CD19-depleted stem cell transplant. The receptor source for this set is a male patient aged 2-15 years who had a stem cell transplant for acute lymphoblastic leukemia, so the T cells may come from the graft donor.

V usage is TRBV5-1 and J usage is TRBJ2-3; 9 bases align to TRBD1. In germline, CDR1 is SGHRS, CDR2 YFSETQ. V lost 0 bases to trimming and J lost 1 base; unmatched junction nucleotides: 15. The CDR3 is 20 amino acids. The CDR3 reads CASSLDFRDRAGLGTDTQYF. The CDR3 DNA follows: TGCGCCAGCAGCTTGGATTTTCGGGACAGGGCCGGCTTGGGCACAGATACGCAGTATTTT.

There are many counts of this clonotype. This chain connects TRBV25-1 to TRBJ1-2; D perhaps matches TRBD1 (6 bases). This CDR3 has 13 residues. Germline loops: CDR1 MGHDK, CDR2 SYGVNS. Trimming cost V 5 bases and J 4 bases, with 11 bases left between them. DNA for the CDR3: TGTGCCAGCAGTCCGCAACAGGGCTATGGCTACACCTTC. This translates into CASSPQQGYGYTF.

This chain uses TRBV2 with TRBJ2-7; 14 nucleotides match TRBD2. With 5 bases clipped from V and 7 bases from J, the junction kept 25 bases outside the gene matches. The germline V gene has CDR1 SNHLY and CDR2 FYNNEI. This CDR3 contains 21 residues. As DNA, the CDR3 is TGTGCCAGCAGTTGGGAGAGGACTCACGCACCGGGACTAGCGGGAGTGGATGAGCAGTACTTC. This encodes CASSWERTHAPGLAGVDEQYF.

This clonotype showed up just a few times. The rearrangement joins TRBV3-1 to TRBJ2-3; the D call may be TRBD1 or TRBD2 (5 bases each). The V end lost 0 bases, the J end lost 2 bases, and 12 bases lay between the germline ends. The CDR3 is 16 amino acids. The germline gives CDR1 LGHDT, CDR2 YNNKEL (reference sequence). The CDR3 DNA sequence: TGTGCCAGCAGCCAAGATCGTCGGGGACCCACAGATACGCAGTATTTT. Protein product: CASSQDRRGPTDTQYF.

The sample holds many counts of this clonotype. Relative to the germline gene, one junction end is altered; a read error may explain this. The gene calls are TRBV7-7 and TRBJ2-7; D might be TRBD1 or TRBD2, each matching 5 bases. CDR3 length: 13 amino acids. The germline V gene has CDR1 SSHAT and CDR2 FNYEAQ (reference sequence). The CDR3 is CASSLGAGREQYF. CDR3 nucleotides: TGTGCTAGCAGCTTAGGGGCGGGCCGCGAGCAGTACTTC.

The chain employs TRBV7-9 and TRBJ2-5; TRBD1 agrees at 9 bases. With V trimmed by 11 bases and J by 1 base, 14 bases remained unmatched. This CDR3 is built from 16 residues. Per the germline V gene, CDR1 is SEHNR and CDR2 is FQNEAQ (reference sequence). CDR3 loop: CAGQEPGTGTQETQYF. As DNA, the CDR3 is TGTGCCGGCCAAGAGCCTGGGACAGGGACCCAAGAGACCCAGTACTTC.

This clonotype was observed a handful of times. One end of the junction fails to match germline, which may point to a read error. J is TRBJ2-5 and V is TRBV20-1, with 13 positions matching TRBD2. Germline CDR1 DFQATT, CDR2 SNEGSKA (reference sequence). This CDR3 has 13 amino acids. CDR3 in DNA: TGCAGTGCTACGAAGACTAGCGGGAGGACCAAGTACTTC. Its translation is CSATKTSGRTKYF.

Written as DNA, the CDR3 is TGTGCCAGCAGCCCCACCCCCGCGGGGTACCAAGAGACCCAGTACTTC. The encoded protein is CASSPTPAGYQETQYF. V gene TRBV6-1 combines with J gene TRBJ2-5; perhaps TRBD2 as D (6 bases). Trimming shortened V by 6 bases and J by 0 bases, and 17 bases separated the two germline ends. The CDR3 sequence is 16 residues long. Germline CDR1 reads MNHNS; CDR2 reads SASEGT.

This clonotype appeared a few times. This chain joins TRBV30 and TRBJ2-7; D may be TRBD2 (5 bases). The CDR3 sequence is 15 residues long. Germline V gene lookup returns CDR1 GTSNPN and CDR2 SVGIG (reference sequence). Trimming took 5 bases from V and 0 from J, leaving 17 bases between them. This CDR3 is CAWPTWRAPSYEQYF. CDR3 nucleotides: TGTGCCTGGCCGACTTGGCGGGCCCCCTCCTACGAGCAGTACTTC.